This TCR beta chain was sequenced in a study of OX40 agonist ivuxolimab in advanced cancers. Findings and limits, study-wide: The study observed clonal expansion of CD4+ and CD8+ blood T cells by week 6 at 0.1 to 3.0 mg/kg. More expanded clones were seen, on average, in CD8+ T cells than in CD4+. The study did not work out the antigen specificity of the expanded peripheral T cells.

Assay used: immunoSEQ multiplex PCR; TCRdb lists only in-frame clones, some missing. The data hold 30,000 to 45,000 clones, with roughly 84% observed a single time. As for this clone: No antigen is known for it.

This TCR was sampled from an adult with an advanced solid tumor such as melanoma, head and neck, liver or kidney cancer. The material was CD4+ or CD8+ T cells sorted from blood, obtained in a trial of the OX40 agonist ivuxolimab.

The CDR3 spells CASTLGHLYGYTF. The CDR3, as DNA: TGTGCCAGTACCCTAGGACATCTTTATGGCTACACCTTC. J is TRBJ1-2 and V is TRBV19; D is perhaps TRBD1 (5 bases). The CDR3 has 13 amino acids. The V end was cut by 7 bases, the J end by 5 bases, with 14 bases between. The germline V gene encodes CDR1 LNHDA and CDR2 SQIVND (reference sequence).